The clone carrying this TCR beta chain was observed many times. Antigen specificity is unknown. The record originates from a study of CD8+CD57+ T cells in acquired aplastic anemia. Looking at the study overall: The study obtained an average of roughly 3 ug of DNA from sorted CD4+ and CD8+ cells. Study conclusions and caveats: Patients and controls were not found to differ significantly in CD8+ Simpson's diversity. About 28 sequences, all CD8+ CDR3, were shared between patients and controls.

Template material for TCR beta VDJ and CDR3 profiling consisted of genomic DNA. TCRdb reanalysed the reads using MiXCR and keeps one entry per CDR3 protein. The sample records 33,000 or so distinct CDR3 sequences, around three quarters being singletons. The TCR was taken from a human donor in good health, serving as a control. Sequenced input: sorted CD4+, CD8+, or CD8+CD57+ T cells (not recorded which) from PBMCs.

The CDR3 DNA is TGTGCCAGCAGTTACTTGACTGGGAGCTCCTACGAGCAGTACTTC. It specifies CASSYLTGSSYEQYF. The chain joins TRBV7-8 to TRBJ2-7; weak D call: TRBD2 (5 bases). Germline-derived CDR1 and CDR2 are SGHVS and FQNEAQ. The CDR3 contains 15 residues. V was cut by 6 bases and J by 0 bases, with 15 bases left in between. The variable domain in full, completed from reference TRBV7-8 and TRBJ2-7, reads GAGVSQSPRYKVAKRGQDVALRCDPISGHVSLFWYQQALGQGPEFLTYFQNEAQLDKSGLPSDRFFAERPEGSVSTLKIQRTQQEDSAVYLCASSYLTGSSYEQYFGPGTRLTVT.